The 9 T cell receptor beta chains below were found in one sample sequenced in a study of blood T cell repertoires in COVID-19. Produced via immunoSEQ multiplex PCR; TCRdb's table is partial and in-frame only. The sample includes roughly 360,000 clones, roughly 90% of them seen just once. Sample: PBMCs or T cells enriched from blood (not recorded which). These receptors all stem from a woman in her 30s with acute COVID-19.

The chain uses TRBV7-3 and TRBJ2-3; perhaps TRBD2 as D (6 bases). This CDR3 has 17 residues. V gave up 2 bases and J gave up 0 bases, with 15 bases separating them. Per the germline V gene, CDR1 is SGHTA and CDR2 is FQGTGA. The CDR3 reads CASSLAPGGTSTDTQYF. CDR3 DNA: TGTGCCAGCAGCTTAGCACCTGGAGGGACTAGCACAGATACGCAGTATTTT.

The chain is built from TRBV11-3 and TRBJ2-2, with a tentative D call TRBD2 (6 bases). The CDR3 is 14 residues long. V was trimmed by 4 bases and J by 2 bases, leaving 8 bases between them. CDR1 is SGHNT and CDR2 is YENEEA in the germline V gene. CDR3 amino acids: CASSWRGNTGELFF. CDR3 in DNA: TGTGCCAGCAGCTGGCGGGGAAACACCGGGGAGCTGTTTTTT.

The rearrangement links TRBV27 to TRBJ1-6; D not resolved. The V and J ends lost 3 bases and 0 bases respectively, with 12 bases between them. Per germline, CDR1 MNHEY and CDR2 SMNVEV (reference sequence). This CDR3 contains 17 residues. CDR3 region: CASSFIRGNSYNSPLHF. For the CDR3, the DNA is TGTGCCAGCAGTTTCATCCGTGGCAACTCCTATAATTCACCCCTCCACTTT.

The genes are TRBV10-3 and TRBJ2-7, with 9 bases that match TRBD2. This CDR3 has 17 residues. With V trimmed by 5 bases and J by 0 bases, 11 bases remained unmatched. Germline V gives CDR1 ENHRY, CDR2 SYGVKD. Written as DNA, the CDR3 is TGTGCCATCAGTTCCAGTAGCGGGGGCCCTAACTCCTACGAGCAGTACTTC. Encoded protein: CAISSSSGGPNSYEQYF.

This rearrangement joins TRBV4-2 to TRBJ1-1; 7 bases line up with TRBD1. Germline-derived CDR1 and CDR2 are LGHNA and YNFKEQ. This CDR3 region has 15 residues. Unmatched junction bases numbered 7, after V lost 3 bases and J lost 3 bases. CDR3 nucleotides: TGTGCCAGCAGCCACCCGGACGACAGGGACACTGAAGCTTTCTTT. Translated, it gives CASSHPDDRDTEAFF.

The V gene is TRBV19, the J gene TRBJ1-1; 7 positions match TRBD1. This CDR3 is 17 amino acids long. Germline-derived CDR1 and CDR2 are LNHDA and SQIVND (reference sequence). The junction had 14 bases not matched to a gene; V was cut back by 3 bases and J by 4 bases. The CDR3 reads CASSIPSAGRGPTEAFF. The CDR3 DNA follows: TGTGCCAGTAGTATCCCCTCCGCCGGGAGGGGGCCCACTGAAGCTTTCTTT.

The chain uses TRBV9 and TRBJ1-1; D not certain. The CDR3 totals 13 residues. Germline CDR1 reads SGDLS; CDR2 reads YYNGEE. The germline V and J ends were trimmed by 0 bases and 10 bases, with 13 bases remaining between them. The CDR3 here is CASSVAPLGGAFF. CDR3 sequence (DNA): TGTGCCAGCAGCGTAGCCCCGCTAGGAGGAGCTTTCTTT.

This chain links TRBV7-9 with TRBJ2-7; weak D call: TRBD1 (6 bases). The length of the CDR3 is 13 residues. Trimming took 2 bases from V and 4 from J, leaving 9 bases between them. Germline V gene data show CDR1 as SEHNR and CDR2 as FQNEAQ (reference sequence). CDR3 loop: CASSLSQGYEQYF. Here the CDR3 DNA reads TGTGCCAGCAGCTTAAGTCAGGGGTACGAGCAGTACTTC.

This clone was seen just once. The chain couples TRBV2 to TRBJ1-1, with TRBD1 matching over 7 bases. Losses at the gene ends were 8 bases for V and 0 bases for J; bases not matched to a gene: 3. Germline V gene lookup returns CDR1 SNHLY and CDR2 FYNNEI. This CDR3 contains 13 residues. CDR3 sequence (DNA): TGTGCCAGCGGACAGGTAATGAACACTGAAGCTTTCTTT. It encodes CASGQVMNTEAFF.